Below are 5 T cell receptor beta chains sequenced from a single sample in a study of T cell repertoires in cytomegalovirus infection. Each CDR3 protein is one row after TCRdb ran MiXCR on the reads. This table holds around 740,000 distinct CDR3 sequences, approximately 34% found once. Specimen: PBMCs. Every receptor here comes from a human donor in good health (CMV status not recorded). Some clones in this sample may be carry-over from other donors' samples.

The gene calls are TRBV28 and TRBJ1-5, with D unclear. The CDR3 loop spans 13 amino acids. The ends were cut back, 5 bases at V and 6 bases at J, with 11 bases in the middle. CDR1 and CDR2 (germline): MDHEN, SYDVKM. This CDR3 is CASSEQRSQPQHF. The CDR3 DNA reads TGTGCCAGCAGTGAACAGCGAAGTCAGCCCCAGCATTTT.

The chain uses TRBV5-5 and TRBJ2-1, with TRBD2 matching over 11 bases. Trimming removed 0 bases from V and 10 bases from J; junction bases left unmatched: 6. This CDR3 has 15 residues. From germline, CDR1 is SGHKS and CDR2 YYEKEE (reference sequence). In nucleotides, the CDR3 is TGTGCCAGCAGCTTGGGTAGCGGGAGGGCCAGGGAGCAGTTCTTC. Translation gives CASSLGSGRAREQFF. The full variable domain, its missing parts supplied by reference TRBV5-5 and TRBJ2-1, is DAGVTQSPTHLIKTRGQQVTLRCSPISGHKSVSWYQQVLGQGPQFIFQYYEKEERGRGNFPDRFSARQFPNYSSELNVNALLLGDSALYLCASSLGSGRAREQFFGPGTRLTVL.

This sequence joins TRBV7-2 and TRBJ1-5; the D is unclear. Germline V gene sequence: CDR1 SGHTA, CDR2 FQGNSA. This CDR3 has 14 amino acids. The V gene lost 4 bases and the J gene lost 5 bases, with 12 bases spanning the gap. As DNA, the CDR3 is TGTGCCAGCAGCTCCAGGCTACCGGATCAGCCCCAGCATTTT. It yields the protein CASSSRLPDQPQHF. The full variable domain, with the rest looked up from reference TRBV7-2 and TRBJ1-5, is GAGVSQSPSNKVTEKGKDVELRCDPISGHTALYWYRQSLGQGLEFLIYFQGNSAPDKSGLPSDRFSAERTGGSVSTLTIQRTQQEDSAVYLCASSSRLPDQPQHFGDGTRLSIL.

This clonotype was detected many times. The J gene is TRBJ2-7, the V gene TRBV7-8, with a possible D match to TRBD1 (6 bases). The length of the CDR3 is 14 residues. CDR1 and CDR2 (germline): SGHVS, FQNEAQ. Trimming cost V 2 bases and J 2 bases, with 10 bases left between them. The CDR3 here is CASSLSRGPYEQYF. As DNA, the CDR3 is TGTGCCAGCAGCTTATCCAGGGGACCCTACGAGCAGTACTTC.

This clonotype came up a few times. The chain links TRBV5-4 to TRBJ2-5; 10 bases fit TRBD2. This CDR3 comprises 16 residues. Unmatched junction bases numbered 8, after V lost 4 bases and J lost 2 bases. Germline CDR1 SGHNT, CDR2 YYREEE (reference sequence). CDR3 in amino acids: CASSQGLAEPQETQYF. For the CDR3, the DNA is TGTGCCAGCAGCCAAGGACTAGCGGAGCCACAAGAGACCCAGTACTTC.